The source of this TCR beta chain is a study of cytomegalovirus exposure and HLA in healthy donors. The study ran its PCR with 60 Vbeta and 13 Jbeta primers. The protocol was immunoSEQ multiplex PCR, while the TCRdb copy is restricted to in-frame clones and leaves out a portion. The sample yields approximately 50,000 clones, around 82% seen once. About this clone itself: The antigen is undetermined.

The CDR3 loop spans 16 amino acids. The germline V gene encodes CDR1 MNHEY and CDR2 SVGAGI. Losses at the gene ends were 6 bases for V and 4 bases for J; bases not matched to a gene: 10. Broader study findings: The investigators catalogued some 160 TCR beta chains as cytomegalovirus-associated. Most likely, a cluster of highly shared sequence variants arose as a sequencing artifact. Roughly even sequencing depth across donors was the assumption behind the presence/absence analyses. In a later analysis, DRB1 alleles had the most associated TCRs; HLA-C alleles the fewest.

This TCR was recovered from a boy aged 5-17 years in good health and CMV-seropositive. The V gene is TRBV6-5, the J gene TRBJ2-1, with TRBD1 identical over 9 bases. The sequenced sample was PBMCs. The CDR3 DNA sequence: TGTGCCAGCAGATACAAGGGACAGGGAAGGTACAATGAGCAGTTCTTC. This translates into CASRYKGQGRYNEQFF.